This T cell receptor beta chain was profiled in a study of blood T cells in healthy people across ages (dated by TCRdb to 2014 to 2015). In terms of the full investigation: In model experiments, template switching captured about one uniquely barcoded TCR beta cDNA molecule for every two T cells. The study measured age-related changes in TCR beta repertoire diversity using deep sequencing normalized with unique cDNA molecular identifiers. The donors were divided into four age groups: young (average roughly 15 years), middle-aged (about 40), aged (approximately 62) and long-lived (roughly 82). To avoid experimental bias, donors of different ages were spread randomly across the sequencing lanes. For two donors (one aged 18 to 30 and one aged 80 or older), the study analyzed two additional independent replicas of 1 million unique cDNA reads from the same blood draw. Broader findings and caveats from the paper: Observed TCR beta diversity per million T cells fell roughly linearly with age, and a significant reduction was already apparent by age around 39. There was a strong correlation between observed TCR beta diversity and the percentage of naive T cells measured by flow cytometry. Compared with the aged group, the long-lived group had more naive CD4+ T cells, fewer expanded clones and increased TCR diversity, a pattern suggesting age selection. Estimates of total diversity from one million sequenced T cells were regarded as lower bounds and underestimates. The CMV infection status of donors was not known, potentially confounding age-related changes in expanded clonotypes. Because profiling used bulk unsorted PBMCs, naive and antigen-experienced compartments could not be compared conclusively.

Taken from the germline V gene, the CDR1 and CDR2 loops are MNHNS and SASEGT. Relative to germline, V is missing 5 bases and J is missing 4 bases, with 16 bases of the junction outside any gene match. Inclusive of the bounding cysteine and phenylalanine, the CDR3 is 18 residues long. The read is trimmed to its CDR3 DNA, 54 bases read in frame from base 1. The library was generated by 5' RACE. Sequencing used an Illumina HiSeq 2500. A second PCR of 7 to 11 cycles was run with a J-beta primer mix and a sample-barcoded 5' primer. A template-switch 5' adaptor carrying 12 random nucleotides introduced a unique molecular identifier onto each TCR beta cDNA molecule. Each sample yielded at least 3 million CDR3-containing paired-end reads. First-strand cDNA synthesis was performed from all RNA using the Mint cDNA synthesis kit, with priming by a TRBC-specific oligonucleotide. All cDNA was treated with uracil-DNA glycosylase and then went through a first 18-cycle PCR with the universal primers M1SS and BC2_uni_R. In the source study's methods: For normalization, 1 million high-quality reads, each with a distinct molecular identifier, were randomly selected from each sample. Reads sharing molecular identifiers were discarded rather than binned into consensus sequences. MiTCR, run with a Q25 quality threshold and the strictest error-elimination algorithm, handled CDR3 identification, clonotype clustering and error correction. A nonparametric unseen species model using Euler transformation provided a lower-bound estimate of total TCR beta diversity. TCRdb trimmed the raw reads at Q25, called clones with MiXCR and kept productive beta chains. Records with the same CDR3 protein are collapsed into one entry carrying the most frequent genes and DNA. The V and J calls were determined by TCRdb, not by the authors. The table for this sample lists 630,000 or so distinct CDR3 sequences; about 30% of them were counted only once. The ten largest clones represent approximately 15% of the sample.

This clonotype came up many times. Its antigen remains undetermined. The input lacks base qualities; no much larger clone sits a single base away. The donors were roughly 40 Caucasian individuals from Russia, aged about 6 to 95 years, who were systemically healthy. Each donor gave ten milliliters of peripheral blood, collected into EDTA-treated Vacutainer tubes. Ficoll-Paque density-gradient centrifugation was used to isolate PBMCs, with at least 6.5 million per sample. Total RNA, at least 6 micrograms per sample, was extracted from PBMCs with Trizol reagent. Naive CD45RAhigh/CD27high T cell percentages were measured by flow cytometry on a PBMC aliquot from every donor.

The rearranged chain carries TRBV6-1 and TRBJ2-7; the junction holds 11 bases that match TRBD1. The receptor was derived from a woman at least 80 years old in good health. Specimen: blood. The nucleotide sequence reads as follows: TGTGCCAGCAGTCCCCCAACCGGGACAGGGGGTCCCGGTTACGAGCAGTACTTC. It translates to CASSPPTGTGGPGYEQYF.